These 8 T cell receptor beta chains came from one sample sequenced in a study of OX40 agonist ivuxolimab in advanced cancers. Method: immunoSEQ multiplex PCR; TCRdb's copy keeps in-frame clones and lacks some. The sample yields around 75,000 clones, roughly 89% seen once. The material sequenced was CD4+ or CD8+ T cells sorted from blood, taken in a trial of the OX40 agonist ivuxolimab. The receptors were sampled from an adult with an advanced solid tumor such as melanoma, head and neck, liver or kidney cancer.

This sequence joins TRBV7-2 and TRBJ2-7; D might be TRBD2 (6 bases). Trimming took 6 bases from V and 3 from J, leaving 15 bases between them. This CDR3 contains 14 residues. Germline V CDR1 and CDR2: SGHTA, FQGNSA. The CDR3 region has the DNA TGTGCCAGCAGAACGGGCGGGAAACACTACGAGCAGTACTTC. Translation gives CASRTGGKHYEQYF.

The table lists this clone with a few counts. This sequence joins TRBV5-4 and TRBJ2-7, with 8 bases lining up with TRBD2. The CDR3 length is 14 residues. Trimming at V came to 4 bases and at J to 6 bases, leaving 9 bases not matched to a gene. Germline lookup yields CDR1 SGHNT and CDR2 YYREEE (reference sequence). The CDR3 loop reads CASSLERERGEQYF. DNA of the CDR3: TGTGCCAGCAGCCTAGAGCGGGAGAGGGGCGAGCAGTACTTC.

V and J are TRBV2 and TRBJ1-5; no clear D. V lost 8 bases, J lost 1 base, and 6 bases lay in between. This CDR3 contains 12 residues. Per germline, CDR1 SNHLY and CDR2 FYNNEI. The DNA for the CDR3 is TGTGCCAGCTGCCGCAGCAATCAGCCCCAGCATTTT. This codes for CASCRSNQPQHF.

The chain recombines TRBV7-2 with TRBJ1-2; unclear D gene. The CDR3 sequence is 15 residues long. Trimming shortened V by 2 bases and J by 0 bases, and 10 bases separated the two germline ends. Germline CDR1 is SGHTA and CDR2 is FQGNSA. Written as DNA, the CDR3 is TGTGCCAGCAGCTTAAAGAGAGGGACTAACTATGGCTACACCTTC. As protein: CASSLKRGTNYGYTF.

This chain links TRBV29-1 with TRBJ2-7; TRBD1 might be the D (6 bases). V lost 6 bases and J 6 bases, leaving 18 bases between the germline ends. Germline CDR1 SQVTM, CDR2 ANQGSEA. The CDR3 is 13 residues long. The CDR3 here is CSVTGLGPSEQYF. Here the CDR3 DNA reads TGCAGCGTGACAGGTTTGGGTCCTAGCGAGCAGTACTTC.

The chain carries TRBV14 and TRBJ2-5, with D possibly being TRBD1 or TRBD2 (6 bases each). Trimming pared 3 bases from V and 0 bases from J, leaving 14 bases between. The CDR3 runs to 16 residues. CDR1 and CDR2 from the germline V gene are SGHDN and FVKESK. The DNA of the CDR3 is TGTGCCAGCAGCCATCTACTGAGGGGGGACCAAGAGACCCAGTACTTC. Its translation is CASSHLLRGDQETQYF.

This clone was recorded a few times. The chain recombines TRBV7-8 with TRBJ1-2; no clear D. CDR3 length: 13 residues. Germline loops: CDR1 SGHVS, CDR2 FQNEAQ. Trimming stripped 5 bases from V and 8 bases from J, with 15 bases between. The CDR3: CASSPWRERGYTF. The CDR3 DNA is TGTGCCAGCAGCCCTTGGAGGGAGAGAGGCTACACCTTC.

The chain uses TRBV11-2 and TRBJ2-5; perhaps TRBD2 as D (6 bases). V was cut by 1 base and J by 5 bases, with 20 bases left in between. Germline V gives CDR1 SGHAT, CDR2 FQNNGV. The CDR3 is 17 residues long. The CDR3 reads CASSLAPVASAWETQYF. The CDR3 DNA follows: TGTGCCAGCAGCTTAGCCCCGGTGGCTAGCGCCTGGGAGACCCAGTACTTC.